One and the same sample provided the 8 T cell receptor beta chains below, sequenced in a study of T cells after posttransplantation cyclophosphamide. Treatment was busulfan-fludarabine conditioning, a marrow graft, and cyclophosphamide on days +3 and +4. Some clones are missing from TCRdb's copy, which holds only in-frame ones; the method was immunoSEQ multiplex PCR. Of roughly 20,000 clones listed, about 68% were seen once; the top ten hold 25% to 30%. The sample in question was PBMCs, obtained after an allogeneic stem cell transplant with post-transplant cyclophosphamide. These receptors all stem from a male patient aged 30 to 39 who received an allogeneic stem cell transplant from a related donor, was CMV-positive, and had acute GVHD only. The graft donor may be the source of some T cells.

This rearrangement joins TRBV6-1 to TRBJ1-2; D gene unclear. CDR1 and CDR2 from the germline V gene are MNHNS and SASEGT. The CDR3 has 14 residues. Trimming shortened V by 2 bases and J by 2 bases, and 9 bases separated the two germline ends. Here the CDR3 DNA reads TGTGCCAGCAGTGAACCCCTCACAAACTATGGCTACACCTTC. Amino acid sequence: CASSEPLTNYGYTF.

The rearrangement links TRBV4-1 to TRBJ2-7; no firm D call. Germline CDR1 and CDR2: MGHRA and YSYEKL. The CDR3 has 15 amino acids. V was clipped by 0 bases and J by 2 bases, with 11 bases between them. CDR3 region: CASSQDSTLPYEQYF. In DNA form, the CDR3 reads TGCGCCAGCAGCCAAGATAGCACGCTTCCCTACGAGCAGTACTTC.

The chain has TRBV7-9 and TRBJ1-3; no reliable D call. The CDR3 length is 14 residues. Germline V gene sequence: CDR1 SEHNR, CDR2 FQNEAQ (reference sequence). V was clipped by 3 bases and J by 4 bases, with 10 bases between them. In DNA, the CDR3 is TGTGCCAGCAGCTTGATAGAGTCCGGAAACACCATATATTTT. Its translation is CASSLIESGNTIYF.

This chain's CDR3 is CASSFDRGSYNEQFF. The CDR3 DNA reads TGTGCCAGCAGTTTCGACAGGGGATCCTACAATGAGCAGTTCTTC. The chain has TRBV6-7 and TRBJ2-1; TRBD1 aligns across 8 bases. TRBV6-7 is classed as an ORF, of uncertain function. The trim removed 4 bases at V and 1 base at J, leaving 3 bases unmatched. This CDR3 is built from 15 residues.

This rearrangement joins TRBV6-4 to TRBJ2-1; D not resolved. Germline V gives CDR1 MRHNA, CDR2 SNTAGT. The CDR3 totals 14 residues. The V end was cut by 0 bases, the J end by 6 bases, with 9 bases between. The CDR3 bases are TGTGCCAGCAGTGACTCGAGCGTACTCAATGAGCAGTTCTTC. Protein product: CASSDSSVLNEQFF.

In this sample, this clone turned up a few times. The chain combines TRBV15 with TRBJ2-3; TRBD1 matches 8 bases. Germline V gene lookup returns CDR1 LNHNV and CDR2 YYDKDF (reference sequence). The CDR3 contains 16 residues. With 3 bases clipped from V and 2 bases from J, the junction kept 7 bases outside the gene matches. The CDR3 loop is CATSSRQGSVTDTQYF. The DNA of the CDR3 is TGTGCCACCAGCAGTAGACAGGGGTCCGTCACAGATACGCAGTATTTT.

The CDR3 protein is CASSLIWERETQYF. In nucleotides, the CDR3 is TGTGCCAGCAGCTTGATATGGGAGCGGGAGACCCAGTACTTC. This chain uses TRBV5-6 with TRBJ2-5, with a tentative D call TRBD2 (5 bases). V was pared by 1 base and J by 5 bases, with 12 bases between. This CDR3 has 14 amino acids. Per the germline V gene, CDR1 is SGHDT and CDR2 is YYEEEE.

This chain connects TRBV7-2 to TRBJ1-2; D not resolved. The germline V and J ends were trimmed by 6 bases and 3 bases, with 8 bases remaining between them. Germline CDR1 is SGHTA and CDR2 is FQGNSA. The CDR3 sequence is 12 residues long. The CDR3 nucleotides read TGTGCCAGCAGAGAGGGTGACTATGGCTACACCTTC. Residues: CASREGDYGYTF.